Presented here are 14 T cell receptor beta chains from one specimen sequenced in a study of cytomegalovirus exposure and HLA in healthy donors. Use of 60 Vbeta and 13 Jbeta primers characterized the PCR. The method was immunoSEQ multiplex PCR; TCRdb's version includes in-frame clones alone and lacks a portion of them. The sample holds about 190,000 clones, 80% to 85% seen once. The sample comprised PBMCs. Source of these receptors: a woman between 18 and 30 years old in good health and CMV-seronegative.

Concerning this clone: One junction end does not reproduce the germline sequence, and a read error may be involved. The chain couples TRBV7-9 to TRBJ1-1, with a possible D match to TRBD1 (6 bases). The germline V gene encodes CDR1 SEHNR and CDR2 FQNEAQ (reference sequence). CDR3 length: 15 residues. This CDR3 is CSSSSFGPGDTEAFF. CDR3 nucleotides: TGTTCCAGCAGTTCTTTCGGACCAGGGGACACTGAAGCTTTCTTT.

The chain combines TRBV7-2 with TRBJ2-7; D gene ambiguous. The germline V and J ends were trimmed by 4 bases and 4 bases, with 11 bases remaining between them. CDR3 size: 13 residues. Looked up from germline, CDR1 is SGHTA and CDR2 is FQGNSA. Here the CDR3 DNA reads TGTGCCAGCAGCTCTTCGATCACATACGAGCAGTACTTC. Translating gives CASSSSITYEQYF.

V usage is TRBV5-4 and J usage is TRBJ2-3; D ambiguous. CDR3 length: 11 amino acids. V was trimmed by 1 base and J by 5 bases, leaving 2 bases between them. CDR1 is SGHNT and CDR2 is YYREEE in the germline V gene (reference sequence). The CDR3 nucleotides read TGTGCCAGCAGCTTGCAAGATACGCAGTATTTT. This gives the protein CASSLQDTQYF.

The chain has TRBV28 and TRBJ2-6, with D possibly matching TRBD1 (5 bases). The CDR3 contains 15 residues. Germline-derived CDR1 and CDR2 are MDHEN and SYDVKM. The ends were cut back, 7 bases at V and 1 base at J, with 11 bases in the middle. CDR3 in amino acids: CASTPAGSGANVLTF. The CDR3 coding sequence is TGTGCCAGCACCCCCGCAGGGTCTGGGGCCAACGTCCTGACTTTC.

The chain employs TRBV7-8 and TRBJ2-1; TRBD2 agrees at 13 bases. The CDR3 length is 17 residues. The germline V gene encodes CDR1 SGHVS and CDR2 FQNEAQ. The junction had 10 bases not matched to a gene; V was cut back by 5 bases and J by 6 bases. The CDR3 sequence: CASSPRGTSGIGNEQFF. The CDR3 DNA reads as TGTGCCAGCAGCCCTAGGGGGACTAGCGGGATTGGCAATGAGCAGTTCTTC.

The J gene is TRBJ2-7, the V gene TRBV7-9, with 7 bases fitting TRBD1. Looked up from germline, CDR1 is SEHNR and CDR2 is FQNEAQ (reference sequence). CDR3 size: 14 residues. The V segment lost 2 bases and the J segment 0 bases; nucleotides outside the gene matches: 1. In DNA, the CDR3 is TGTGCCAGCAGCTTAAGGGACAGCTCCTACGAGCAGTACTTC. Its protein product is CASSLRDSSYEQYF.

This clone showed up just once. The chain links TRBV18 to TRBJ2-5, with D perhaps matching TRBD2 (6 bases). The CDR3 spans 14 residues. Germline CDR1 reads KGHSH; CDR2 reads LQKENI. With 1 base removed from V and 3 bases from J, the gap between germline ends came to 9 bases. CDR3 residues: CASSPLGGEETQYF. The CDR3 bases are TGTGCCAGCTCACCACTCGGGGGAGAAGAGACCCAGTACTTC.

This clone was observed a single time. The rearrangement joins TRBV28 to TRBJ1-6, with 7 positions matching TRBD1. There are 12 residues in the CDR3. V dropped 5 bases and J dropped 14; count of bases not matched to a gene: 6. The germline gives CDR1 MDHEN, CDR2 SYDVKM. The CDR3 reads CASSDDRDSLHF. The CDR3 nucleotides read TGTGCCAGCAGTGACGACAGGGATTCCCTCCACTTT.

About this clone itself: Relative to the germline gene, one junction end is altered; a read error may explain this. The V gene is TRBV7-9, the J gene TRBJ2-1, with 9 bases aligning to TRBD1. CDR1 and CDR2 (germline): SEHNR, FQNEAQ (reference sequence). The CDR3 spans 13 residues. The CDR3 nucleotides read TGTGCCGGCAGACAGGGGGTCATCAATGAGCAGTTCTTC. Translating it yields CAGRQGVINEQFF.

There are a few counts of this clone. This sequence joins TRBV5-4 and TRBJ2-1, with 9 bases matching TRBD2. The CDR3 length is 18 residues. The V gene end was trimmed by 0 bases and the J gene end by 6 bases; junction bases not matched to a gene: 13. Germline V lookup: CDR1 SGHNT, CDR2 YYREEE (reference sequence). CDR3 loop: CASSLGLAGPRTVNEQFF. As DNA, the CDR3 is TGTGCCAGCAGCTTGGGGCTAGCGGGACCCAGAACAGTCAATGAGCAGTTCTTC. Based on the CDR3 plus reference TRBV5-4 and TRBJ2-1, the full variable domain is ETGVTQSPTHLIKTRGQQVTLRCSSQSGHNTVSWYQQALGQGPQFIFQYYREEENGRGNFPPRFSGLQFPNYSSELNVNALELDDSALYLCASSLGLAGPRTVNEQFFGPGTRLTVL.

This clone has more than one count but fewer than ten. J is TRBJ2-7 and V is TRBV11-2; TRBD2 matches 9 bases. The CDR3 runs 16 residues. CDR1 and CDR2 (germline): SGHAT, FQNNGV. V trimming: 5 bases; J trimming: 3 bases; junction bases outside the gene matches: 11. CDR3 sequence reads: CASSPPTSGPYYEQYF. The CDR3, as DNA: TGTGCCAGCAGCCCCCCGACTAGCGGCCCATACTACGAGCAGTACTTC.

This chain uses TRBV18 with TRBJ1-1; 7 positions match TRBD1. Unmatched junction bases numbered 4, after V lost 1 base and J lost 8 bases. CDR3 length: 13 residues. The V gene's germline CDR1 is KGHSH and CDR2 LQKENI. The CDR3 region has the DNA TGTGCCAGCTCACCACGTCAGGGGGAGGAAGCTTTCTTT. This gives the protein CASSPRQGEEAFF.

The rearrangement links TRBV20-1 to TRBJ2-5; the D is unclear. Matching the DNA end better, TRBJ2-7 makes the J call doubtful. The CDR3 consists of 11 residues. Per the germline V gene, CDR1 is DFQATT and CDR2 is SNEGSKA (reference sequence). CDR3 nucleotide sequence: TGCAGTGCTACTAGTTTCGACGAGCAGTACTTC. It yields the protein CSATSFDEQYF.

This clone showed up just once. This chain joins TRBV7-7 and TRBJ2-5, with TRBD2 matching 8 bases. Germline trimming cut 5 bases from V and 5 bases from J; bases unmatched to any gene: 7. CDR3 length: 14 residues. CDR1 and CDR2 from the germline V gene are SSHAT and FNYEAQ (reference sequence). The CDR3 reads CASSRGGASETQYF. CDR3 sequence (DNA): TGTGCCAGCAGCCGGGGGGGGGCTAGCGAGACCCAGTACTTC.